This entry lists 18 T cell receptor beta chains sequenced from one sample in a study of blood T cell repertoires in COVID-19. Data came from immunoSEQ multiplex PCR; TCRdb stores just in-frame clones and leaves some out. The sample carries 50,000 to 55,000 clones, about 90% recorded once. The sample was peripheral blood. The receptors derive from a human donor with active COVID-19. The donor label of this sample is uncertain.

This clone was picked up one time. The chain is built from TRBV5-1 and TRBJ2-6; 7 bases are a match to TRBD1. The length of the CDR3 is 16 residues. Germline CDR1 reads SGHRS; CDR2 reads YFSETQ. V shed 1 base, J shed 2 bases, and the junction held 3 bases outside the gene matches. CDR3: CASSLSTGPGANVLTF. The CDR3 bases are TGCGCCAGCAGCTTGTCGACAGGGCCTGGGGCCAACGTCCTGACTTTC.

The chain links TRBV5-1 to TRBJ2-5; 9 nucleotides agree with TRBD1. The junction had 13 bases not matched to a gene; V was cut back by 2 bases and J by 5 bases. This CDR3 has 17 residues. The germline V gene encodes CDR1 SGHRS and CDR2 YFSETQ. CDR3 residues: CASSLGDRGFTRETQYF. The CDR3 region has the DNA TGCGCCAGCAGCTTAGGCGACAGGGGGTTTACTCGTGAGACCCAGTACTTC.

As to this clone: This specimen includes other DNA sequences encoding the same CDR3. This CDR3 is CSVGGGNNQPQHF. The CDR3 bases are TGCAGCGTAGGGGGGGGAAACAATCAGCCCCAGCATTTT. The rearrangement links TRBV29-1 to TRBJ1-5; D may be TRBD1 (6 bases). Germline V gene lookup returns CDR1 SQVTM and CDR2 ANQGSEA. CDR3 length equals 13 residues. Trimming left V 6 bases short and J 3 bases short, with 12 bases between.

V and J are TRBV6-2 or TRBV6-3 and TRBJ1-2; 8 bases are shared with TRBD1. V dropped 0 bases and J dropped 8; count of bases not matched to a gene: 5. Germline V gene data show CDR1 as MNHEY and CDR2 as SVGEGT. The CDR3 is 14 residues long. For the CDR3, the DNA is TGTGCCAGCAGTTACTCGGGACAGGCTAGCGGCTACACCTTC. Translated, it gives CASSYSGQASGYTF.

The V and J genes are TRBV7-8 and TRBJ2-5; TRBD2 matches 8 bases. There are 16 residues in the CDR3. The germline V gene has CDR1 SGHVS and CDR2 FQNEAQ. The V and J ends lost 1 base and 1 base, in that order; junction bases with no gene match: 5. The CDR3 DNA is TGTGCCAGCAGCTTAGAGTCGGCGGGGGGCCAAGAGACCCAGTACTTC. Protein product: CASSLESAGGQETQYF.

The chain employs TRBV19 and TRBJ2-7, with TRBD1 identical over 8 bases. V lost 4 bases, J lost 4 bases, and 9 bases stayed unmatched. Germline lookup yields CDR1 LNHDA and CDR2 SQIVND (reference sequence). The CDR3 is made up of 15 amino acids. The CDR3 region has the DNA TGTGCCAGTAGTACCCTCGGGACAGGACTTTACGAGCAGTACTTC. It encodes CASSTLGTGLYEQYF.

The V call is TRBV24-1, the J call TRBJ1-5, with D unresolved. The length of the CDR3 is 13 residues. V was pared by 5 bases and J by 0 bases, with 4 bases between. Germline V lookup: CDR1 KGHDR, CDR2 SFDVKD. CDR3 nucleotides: TGTGCCACCAGTGGCTATAGCAATCAGCCCCAGCATTTT. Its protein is CATSGYSNQPQHF.

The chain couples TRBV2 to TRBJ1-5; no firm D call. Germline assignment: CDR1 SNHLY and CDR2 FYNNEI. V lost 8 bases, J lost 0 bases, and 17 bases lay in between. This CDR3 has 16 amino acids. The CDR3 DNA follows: TGTGCCAGCTGCTTGTGCCAGGACTATAGCAATCAGCCCCAGCATTTT. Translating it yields CASCLCQDYSNQPQHF. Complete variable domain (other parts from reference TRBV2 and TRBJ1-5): EPEVTQTPSHQVTQMGQEVILRCVPISNHLYFYWYRQILGQKVEFLVSFYNNEISEKSEIFDDQFSVERPDGSNFTLKIRSTKLEDSAMYFCASCLCQDYSNQPQHFGDGTRLSIL.

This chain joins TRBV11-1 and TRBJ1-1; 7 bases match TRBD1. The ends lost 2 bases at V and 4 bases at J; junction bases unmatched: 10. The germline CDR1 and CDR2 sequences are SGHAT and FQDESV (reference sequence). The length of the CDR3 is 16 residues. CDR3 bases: TGTGCCAGCAGCTTAATAAACAGGGGTAGCGGCACTGAAGCTTTCTTT. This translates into CASSLINRGSGTEAFF.

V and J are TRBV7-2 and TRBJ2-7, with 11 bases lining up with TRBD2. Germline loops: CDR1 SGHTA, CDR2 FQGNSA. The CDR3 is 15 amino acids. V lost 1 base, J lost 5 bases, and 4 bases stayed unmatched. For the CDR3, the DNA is TGTGCCAGCAGCTTAGGGCTAGCGGGGGGCAACGAGCAGTACTTC. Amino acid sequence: CASSLGLAGGNEQYF.

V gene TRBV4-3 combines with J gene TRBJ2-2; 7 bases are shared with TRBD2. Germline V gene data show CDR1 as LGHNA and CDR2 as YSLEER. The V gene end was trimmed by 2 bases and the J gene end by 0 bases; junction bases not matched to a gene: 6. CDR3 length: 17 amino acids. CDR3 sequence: CASSQHVGGSNTGELFF. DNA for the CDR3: TGCGCCAGCAGCCAACACGTGGGGGGGTCGAACACCGGGGAGCTGTTTTTT.

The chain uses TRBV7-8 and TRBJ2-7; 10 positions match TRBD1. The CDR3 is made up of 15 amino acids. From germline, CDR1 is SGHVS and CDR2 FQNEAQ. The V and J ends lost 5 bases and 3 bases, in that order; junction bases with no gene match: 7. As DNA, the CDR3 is TGTGCCAGCAGCCCGACCGGGACAGGGGACTACGAGCAGTACTTC. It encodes CASSPTGTGDYEQYF.

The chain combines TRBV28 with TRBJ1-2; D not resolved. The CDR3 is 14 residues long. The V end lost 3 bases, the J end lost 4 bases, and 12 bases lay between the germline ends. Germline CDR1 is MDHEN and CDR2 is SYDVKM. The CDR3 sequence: CASSFPAQSYGYTF. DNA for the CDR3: TGTGCCAGCAGTTTTCCTGCCCAGTCCTATGGCTACACCTTC.

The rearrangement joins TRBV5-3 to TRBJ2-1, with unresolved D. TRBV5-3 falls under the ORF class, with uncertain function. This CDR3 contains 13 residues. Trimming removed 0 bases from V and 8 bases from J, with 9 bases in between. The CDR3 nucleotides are TGTGCCAGAAGCTTGGGCCAGAACGATGAGCAGTTCTTC. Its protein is CARSLGQNDEQFF.

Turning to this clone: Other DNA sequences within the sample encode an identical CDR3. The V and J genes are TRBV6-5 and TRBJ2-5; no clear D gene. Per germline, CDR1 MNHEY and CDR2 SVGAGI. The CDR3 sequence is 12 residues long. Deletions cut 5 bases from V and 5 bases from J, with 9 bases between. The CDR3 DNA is TGTGCCAGCAGTCCCGGGTTGGAGACCCAGTACTTC. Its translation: CASSPGLETQYF.

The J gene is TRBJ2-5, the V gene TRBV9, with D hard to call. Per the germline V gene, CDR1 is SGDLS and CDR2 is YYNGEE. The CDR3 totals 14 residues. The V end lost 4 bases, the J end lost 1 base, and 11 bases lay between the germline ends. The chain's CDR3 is CASSQLPSQETQYF. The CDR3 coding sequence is TGTGCCAGCAGCCAATTGCCTAGCCAAGAGACCCAGTACTTC.

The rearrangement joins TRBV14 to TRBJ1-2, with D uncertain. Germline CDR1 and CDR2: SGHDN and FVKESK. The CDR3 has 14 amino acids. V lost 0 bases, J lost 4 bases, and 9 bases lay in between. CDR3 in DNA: TGTGCCAGCAGCCAAGATGGGAGGTCCTATGGCTACACCTTC. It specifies CASSQDGRSYGYTF. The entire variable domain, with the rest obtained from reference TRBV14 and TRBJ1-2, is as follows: EAGVTQFPSHSVIEKGQTVTLRCDPISGHDNLYWYRRVMGKEIKFLLHFVKESKQDESGMPNNRFLAERTGGTYSTLKVQPAELEDSGVYFCASSQDGRSYGYTFGSGTRLTVV.

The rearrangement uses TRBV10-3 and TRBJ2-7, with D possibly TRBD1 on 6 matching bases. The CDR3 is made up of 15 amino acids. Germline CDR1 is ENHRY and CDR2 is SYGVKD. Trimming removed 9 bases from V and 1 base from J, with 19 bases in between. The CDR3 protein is CAMSSDSLRSYEQYF. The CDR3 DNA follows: TGTGCCATGTCGTCGGACAGCCTGCGATCCTACGAGCAGTACTTC.